A selection of T cell receptor beta chains follows, all from one sample in a study of patients with pleural tuberculosis. MiXCR, run by TCRdb on the reads, gives a single entry per CDR3 protein. The sample records nearly 30,000 distinct CDR3 sequences, about 18% being singletons. Source material: peripheral blood. These receptors were collected from a human donor with pleural tuberculosis. CDR3s include the opening cysteine and the closing phenylalanine or tryptophan. A D gene is named only where the DNA matches it firmly. The size entry is marked missing in some rows and otherwise reads once, few, many or a size class.

length,size,V,D,J,DNA,CDR3
15,many,TRBV29-1,NA,TRBJ1-1,TGCAGCGTTGTTTCATGGGAAATCCCCAACACTGAAGCTTTCTTT,CSVVSWEIPNTEAFF
16,many,TRBV7-2,TRBD2,TRBJ2-3,TGTGCCAGCAGCTTAGCGCTACGGGGGGGAACAGATACGCAGTATTTT,CASSLALRGGTDTQYF
16,many,TRBV7-2,NA,TRBJ2-5,TGTGCCAGCAGCCGTCCGGGGCGGGGAGGCGGGGAGACCCAGTACTTC,CASSRPGRGGGETQYF
12,many,TRBV4-2,NA,TRBJ2-7,TGTGCCAGCAGCCAAGATTCCTACGAGCAGTACTTC,CASSQDSYEQYF
12,many,TRBV19,TRBD1,TRBJ1-1,TGTGCCAGTAGTATCACAGGGGATGAAGCTTTCTTT,CASSITGDEAFF
15,many,TRBV4-1,NA,TRBJ2-2,TGCGCCAGCAGCTCTAGACAGGACGGTAGCGGGGAGCTGTTTTTT,CASSSRQDGSGELFF
16,many,TRBV2,TRBD1,TRBJ1-6,TGTGCCAGCAGTCGGGACAGGGGGGGAAATAATTCACCCCTCCACTTT,CASSRDRGGNNSPLHF
17,NA,TRBV10-3,TRBD2,TRBJ2-2,TGTGCCACCACCAGACTAGCGGGGGGGACGAACACCGGGGAGTTGTTTTTT,CATTRLAGGTNTGELFF
16,many,TRBV28,TRBD1,TRBJ1-2,TGTGCCAGCAGTGACCCCGGGACAGAGTTAGGGTATGGCTACACCTTC,CASSDPGTELGYGYTF
15,many,TRBV15,TRBD2,TRBJ2-1,TGTGCCACCAGCAGATCCCTCGGTGGGGGGGATGAGCAGTTCTTC,CATSRSLGGGDEQFF
19,many,TRBV11-2,NA,TRBJ2-1,TGTGCCAGCAGCTCCCAGACCCCCACGGGGAGGACGGGCTACAATGAGCAGTTCTTC,CASSSQTPTGRTGYNEQFF
17,NA,TRBV5-1,NA,TRBJ2-6,TGCGCCAGCAGCCCCCAGGCCCGGAAGGCTGGGGCCAACGTCCTGACTTTC,CASSPQARKAGANVLTF
12,many,TRBV6-2/TRBV6-3,NA,TRBJ2-7,TGTGCCAGCAGGGGCTCGTCCTACGAGCAGTACTTC,CASRGSSYEQYF
14,medium-sized,TRBV27,NA,TRBJ1-5,TGTGCCAGCAGTTTAAATCCCCTCCAGAGACCCACATATTTT,CASSLNPLQRPTYF
14,many,TRBV2,TRBD1,TRBJ2-3,TGTGCCAGCAGTATCGGACAGGGATCAGATACGCAGTATTTT,CASSIGQGSDTQYF
12,many,TRBV7-9,NA,TRBJ2-7,TGTGCCAGCAGCACTTCCACGTCCGAGCAGTACTTC,CASSTSTSEQYF
16,many,TRBV7-9,TRBD1,TRBJ2-5,TGTGCCAGCAGCTTAGTCCTGGGACAGCGACAAGAGACCCAGTACTTC,CASSLVLGQRQETQYF
15,NA,TRBV19,NA,TRBJ1-1,TGTGCCGGTAAAAGCACCGACTCCCCGTCGACTGAAGCTTTCTTT,CAGKSTDSPSTEAFF
16,many,TRBV10-3,NA,TRBJ1-3,TGTGCCATCAGTTCCCCCGAGAGGGACCACGGAAACACCATATATTTT,CAISSPERDHGNTIYF
15,NA,TRBV2,NA,TRBJ1-1,TGTGCCAGCAAGGCTCTCGGTCAGGAGAACACTGAAGCTTTCTTT,CASKALGQENTEAFF
13,many,TRBV7-6,NA,TRBJ1-1,TGTGCCAGCAGCCCCCGATCGGACACTGAAGCTTTCTTT,CASSPRSDTEAFF
13,many,TRBV6-2/TRBV6-3,NA,TRBJ2-1,TGTGCCAGCAGCCAAACCCGGTACAATGAGCAGTTCTTC,CASSQTRYNEQFF
17,medium-sized,TRBV27,TRBD1,TRBJ1-1,TGTGCCAGCAGTCACGGGACAGGGAGACCTATGAACACTGAAGCTTTCTTT,CASSHGTGRPMNTEAFF
14,few,TRBV6-5,NA,TRBJ1-1,TGTGCCAGCAGCAGAGCTTTCAGGAACACTGAAGCTTTCTTT,CASSRAFRNTEAFF
10,medium-sized,TRBV27,NA,TRBJ1-1,TGTGCCAGCAGAGGCACTGAAGCTTTCTTT,CASRGTEAFF
14,many,TRBV5-1,NA,TRBJ1-1,TGCGCCAGCAGCAGAGGACGGCTGAACACTGAAGCTTTCTTT,CASSRGRLNTEAFF
15,many,TRBV4-3,TRBD2,TRBJ2-5,TGCGCCAGCAGCCAGGAATATAGCGGGGGTGAGACCCAGTACTTC,CASSQEYSGGETQYF
15,many,TRBV7-9,NA,TRBJ2-1,TGTGCCAGCGGCGCCCAAACTAGCTCCTACAATGAGCAGTTCTTC,CASGAQTSSYNEQFF
15,few,TRBV7-9,NA,TRBJ2-1,TGTGCCAGTCCTGGGGGGGGGGCGCCGGTCAATGAGCAGTTCTTC,CASPGGGAPVNEQFF
14,many,TRBV28,NA,TRBJ1-5,TGTGCCAGCAGCCCGTTCGGCCTAAATCAGCCCCAGCATTTT,CASSPFGLNQPQHF
18,many,TRBV19,NA,TRBJ2-6,TGTGCCAGTACCCTGGAGGGGGTCGACCTCTCTGGGGCCAACGTCCTGACTTTC,CASTLEGVDLSGANVLTF
13,many,TRBV30,NA,TRBJ1-4,TGTGCCTGGAGGTTGAGAGGAGTAGAAAAACTGTTTTTT,CAWRLRGVEKLFF
14,NA,TRBV6-6,TRBD1,TRBJ1-2,TGTGCCAGCCTCCGACAGGGGGGGAACTATGGCTACACCTTC,CASLRQGGNYGYTF
15,many,TRBV20-1,NA,TRBJ2-1,TGCAGTGCTGAAAATTTAGCGGAGGGCTACAATGAGCAGTTCTTC,CSAENLAEGYNEQFF
17,many,TRBV27,NA,TRBJ1-5,TGTGCCAGCAGTTTGGGGGGACGGACCTATAGCAATCAGCCCCAGCATTTT,CASSLGGRTYSNQPQHF
16,NA,TRBV15,NA,TRBJ2-1,TGTGCCACCAGCAGAGGAGTAGGACTCTCCTACAATGAGCAGTTCTTC,CATSRGVGLSYNEQFF
17,NA,TRBV13,NA,TRBJ1-1,TGTGCCAGCAGCTTAGGCCTCCCAGGGCACGGGGGCGCTGAAGCTTTCTTT,CASSLGLPGHGGAEAFF
12,many,TRBV7-9,TRBD1,TRBJ1-2,TGTGCCAGCAGTACAGGGGGCTATGGCTACACCTTC,CASSTGGYGYTF
11,NA,TRBV5-6,NA,TRBJ1-4,TGTGCCAGCAGCTTAGGCGAAAAACTGTTTTTT,CASSLGEKLFF
15,many,TRBV6-1,TRBD1,TRBJ2-2,TGTGCCACCAAACCCTGGGACAGCAACACCGGGGAGCTGTTTTTT,CATKPWDSNTGELFF
12,many,TRBV20-1,NA,TRBJ2-7,TGCAGTGCTAGAGATCTTGGGTACGAGCAGTACTTC,CSARDLGYEQYF
13,many,TRBV4-1,NA,TRBJ2-5,TGCGCCAGCAGCCAAGAAAGGACAGCTCCCCAGTACTTC,CASSQERTAPQYF
14,many,TRBV6-2/TRBV6-3,NA,TRBJ2-5,TGTGCCAGCAGCCCAACAGGGACCCAAGAGACCCAGTACTTC,CASSPTGTQETQYF
15,many,TRBV4-1,TRBD1,TRBJ2-5,TGCGCCAGCAGCCCGGGGACAGTTGGGCCGGAGACCCAGTACTTC,CASSPGTVGPETQYF
15,many,TRBV5-1,NA,TRBJ1-5,TGCGCCAGCAGCTTGGAAAGCGGATACAATCAGCCCCAGCATTTT,CASSLESGYNQPQHF
15,many,TRBV14,TRBD2,TRBJ2-5,TGTGCCAGCAGCCAAAACGGACTAGCGGGAGTATCCCAGTACTTC,CASSQNGLAGVSQYF